The rows below give T cell receptor beta chains drawn from one sample of a study of STAT5B mutations in CD4+ large granular lymphocyte leukemia. TCRdb's copy holds only in-frame clones and misses some; the assay was immunoSEQ multiplex PCR. This table holds some 51,000 clones, about 86% found once. Sequenced: CD4+ T cells from blood buffy coats. The receptor source for this set is a human donor in good health. The CDR3 runs from the conserved cysteine through the conserved F or W. D genes are given only for firm matches. The size of a clone is reported for some rows only, either as once, few or many, or as a class for expanded clones.

V	D	size	J	DNA	CDR3
TRBV2	NA	NA	TRBJ2-7	TGTGCCAGCAGTGCGCTGGGGGAGCAGTACTTC	CASSALGEQYF
TRBV7-6	NA	NA	TRBJ1-1	TGTGCCAGCAGCTTAGCCGGGTGGGACACTGAAGCTTTCTTT	CASSLAGWDTEAFF
TRBV5-4	NA	few	TRBJ1-5	TGTGCCAGCAGCCCGACGCCCGGGGGGTCAAATCAGCCCCAGCATTTT	CASSPTPGGSNQPQHF
TRBV30	NA	NA	TRBJ1-2	TGTGCCTGGACGCAGGTTCCCTCTAACTATGGCTACACCTTC	CAWTQVPSNYGYTF
TRBV7-8	NA	NA	TRBJ1-2	TGTGCCAGCAGCCCAGACAGGAACTATGGCTACACCTTC	CASSPDRNYGYTF
TRBV11-3	NA	NA	TRBJ1-1	TGTGCCAGCAGCTCATCCGGGGTGAACACTGAAGCTTTCTTT	CASSSSGVNTEAFF
TRBV7-9	TRBD1	few	TRBJ2-4	TGTGCCAGCAGCTCCTACAGGGGCCGGGGTCAGTACTTC	CASSSYRGRGQYF
TRBV7-2	NA	NA	TRBJ2-3	TGTGCCAGCAGCTTAATAGCGTTTAGGGGCTCAGATACGCAGTATTTT	CASSLIAFRGSDTQYF
TRBV6-1	NA	NA	TRBJ2-5	TGTGCCAGCATTTCCGGGACCCTGAGGGGAGAGACCCAGTACTTC	CASISGTLRGETQYF
TRBV28	NA	NA	TRBJ1-2	TGTGCCAGCAGTCCCAAATATGGCTACACCTTC	CASSPKYGYTF
TRBV9	NA	NA	TRBJ1-5	TGTGCCAGCAGCGTAGCTGGGGATAGCAATCAGCCCCAGCATTTT	CASSVAGDSNQPQHF
TRBV5-1	NA	NA	TRBJ2-3	TGCGCCAGCAGCTTGGAGGGTGGCCCTCCCCGGCCAGATACGCAGTATTTT	CASSLEGGPPRPDTQYF
TRBV10-1	NA	NA	TRBJ1-1	TGCGCCAGCAGTTCTTTCCAGGGAGCTGAAGCTTTCTTT	CASSSFQGAEAFF
TRBV11-2	TRBD2	NA	TRBJ2-3	TGTGCCAGCAGCTTATTCGGTAGCGGGGGGACCATCACAGATACGCAGTATTTT	CASSLFGSGGTITDTQYF
TRBV5-4	TRBD2	NA	TRBJ2-3	TGTGCCAGCAGCCTGAGGACTAGCGGGAGTGGAGATACGCAGTATTTT	CASSLRTSGSGDTQYF
TRBV5-1	TRBD2	NA	TRBJ2-7	TGCGCCAGCAGCTTGGTGGGAGGGCATGTAAACGAGCAGTACTTC	CASSLVGGHVNEQYF